This TCR beta chain was sequenced for a study of T cells in Graves' hyperthyroidism and ophthalmopathy. Turning to the study itself: Staff took peripheral blood when the initial diagnosis was made, before any treatment began. Overall study findings and caveats: In blood, most of the thyroid clonotypes expanded above 0.001 were also present.

Duration under 3 months, a NOSPECS grade of at least 4, and a Clinical Activity Score of at least 3 characterized the ophthalmopathy patients. Using more than 7.5 ml of fresh peripheral blood, PBMCs were prepared. The investigators amplified TCR beta CDR3 regions from RNA transcripts. Researchers ran a first-round RT-PCR on the TCR CDR3 using the HTBI primer set. TCRdb independently ran MiXCR on the multiplex PCR reads; one entry per CDR3 protein. This sample has approximately 600,000 distinct CDR3 sequences, with 20% to 25% found just once. This clonotype came up a few times. The antigen is unknown. Trimming took 4 bases from V and 4 from J; bases not matched to a gene: 4. The CDR3 is 14 residues long. Looked up from germline, CDR1 is MDHEN and CDR2 is SYDVKM.

Sequencing was done on a sample of blood. This sequence joins TRBV28 and TRBJ2-1; 7 nucleotides line up with TRBD1. This sequence originates from a man between 25 and 39 years old with Graves' ophthalmopathy. CDR3 in DNA: TGTGCCAGCAGTTCTGGGGGACAGTACAATGAGCAGTTCTTC. This encodes CASSSGGQYNEQFF.